These 22 T cell receptor beta chains were sequenced from one sample in a study of T and B cells in COVID-19 patients. Multiplex PCR with BIOMED2 TRB-A/B primer pools amplified TRB rearrangements. Each CDR3 protein gets one entry after TCRdb re-called the multiplex PCR reads with MiXCR. The sample shows approximately 11,000 distinct CDR3 sequences, roughly 31% of them seen only once. Each TRB amplification used roughly 240-550 ng of genomic DNA from blood. Sequencing used blood. The receptor set was obtained from a human donor with active COVID-19.

The V gene is TRBV20-1, the J gene TRBJ1-2, with 8 bases that match TRBD1. This CDR3 region has 12 residues. CDR1 and CDR2 from the germline V gene are DFQATT and SNEGSKA (reference sequence). Germline trimming cut 6 bases from V and 3 bases from J; bases unmatched to any gene: 3. The CDR3 DNA is TGCAGTGCCCGGGGACAGGACTATGGCTACACCTTC. Translating it yields CSARGQDYGYTF.

This clonotype was counted only a few times. The chain joins TRBV27 to TRBJ2-1, with D possibly called TRBD1 or TRBD2 (5 bases each). Germline lookup yields CDR1 MNHEY and CDR2 SMNVEV (reference sequence). The CDR3 runs 19 residues. Trimming cost V 6 bases and J 6 bases, with 30 bases left between them. The CDR3 DNA is TGTGCCAGCAGCTCCCCAACTCCTTTGAGGGACCGATCAATCAATGAGCAGTTCTTC. Residues: CASSSPTPLRDRSINEQFF.

By proportion, this clonotype is medium-sized. This chain uses TRBV6-5 with TRBJ2-2; D is uncertain. Trimming stripped 6 bases from V and 7 bases from J, with 12 bases between. Per germline, CDR1 MNHEY and CDR2 SVGAGI. The CDR3 has 13 residues. The CDR3 loop reads CASRAWTVGELFF. Here the CDR3 DNA reads TGTGCCAGCAGGGCCTGGACGGTCGGGGAGCTGTTTTTT.

This clonotype occurred once. The CDR3 DNA follows: TGCGCCAGCAGCCTCGGGAGGGCGATTAAGGAGGCCAAAAACATTCAGTACTTC. As protein: CASSLGRAIKEAKNIQYF. The gene calls are TRBV5-1 and TRBJ2-4; 8 bases line up with TRBD2. CDR1 is SGHRS and CDR2 is YFSETQ in the germline V gene. V lost 4 bases, J lost 1 base, and 13 bases stayed unmatched. This CDR3 is 18 amino acids long.

V usage is TRBV6-1 and J usage is TRBJ2-5; 7 positions match TRBD1. CDR3 length equals 14 residues. The V segment lost 5 bases and the J segment 5 bases; nucleotides outside the gene matches: 8. CDR1 is MNHNS, CDR2 SASEGT, per germline. This CDR3 is CASSLTGLGETQYF. For the CDR3, the DNA is TGTGCCAGCAGTTTGACAGGGCTAGGGGAGACCCAGTACTTC.

In this sample, this clonotype turned up a few times. The chain employs TRBV30 and TRBJ2-3; possibly TRBD2 for D (5 bases). V gave up 2 bases and J gave up 2 bases, with 14 bases separating them. Germline V CDR1 and CDR2: GTSNPN, SVGIG (reference sequence). This CDR3 region has 15 residues. CDR3 coding DNA: TGTGCCTGGAGTAAGGACTTCTCCTCCACAGATACGCAGTATTTT. Translation: CAWSKDFSSTDTQYF.

This clonotype was counted once. The chain recombines TRBV7-3 with TRBJ1-1, with a weak D call TRBD1 (5 bases). The CDR3 has 15 residues. Germline assignment: CDR1 SGHTA and CDR2 FQGTGA. With 0 bases removed from V and 2 bases from J, the gap between germline ends came to 10 bases. In DNA form, the CDR3 reads TGTGCCAGCAGCTTAACGGGGCAGGACAACACTGAAGCTTTCTTT. It is translated as CASSLTGQDNTEAFF.

This clonotype was counted between two and nine times. This rearrangement joins TRBV6-5 to TRBJ2-4; 9 bases agree with TRBD2. The CDR3 extends over 14 amino acids. J was trimmed by 7 bases and V by 5 bases; bases with no gene match: 6. In germline, CDR1 is MNHEY, CDR2 SVGAGI. CDR3 protein: CASSPAGGGNIQYF. The CDR3 DNA is TGTGCCAGCAGTCCAGCGGGGGGTGGGAACATTCAGTACTTC.

A few counts support this clonotype. The chain is built from TRBV18 and TRBJ2-3; D is uncertain. V shed 3 bases and J shed 4 bases, with 11 bases lying between them. CDR3 size: 14 residues. From germline, CDR1 is KGHSH and CDR2 LQKENI. The CDR3 region has the DNA TGTGCCAGCTCACCGGCCCCGGGCCCAGATACGCAGTATTTT. Its translation: CASSPAPGPDTQYF.

This clonotype was observed a few times. The chain combines TRBV6-5 with TRBJ1-5; TRBD1 might be the D (5 bases). There are 13 residues in the CDR3. The germline V and J ends were trimmed by 7 bases and 3 bases, with 10 bases remaining between them. Germline-derived CDR1 and CDR2 are MNHEY and SVGAGI. CDR3 region: CASKQGLNQPQHF. For the CDR3, the DNA is TGTGCCAGCAAGCAGGGCCTCAATCAGCCCCAGCATTTT.

V is TRBV20-1 and J is TRBJ2-7, with 8 bases identical to TRBD1. CDR3 length: 14 amino acids. With 6 bases clipped from V and 7 bases from J, the junction kept 14 bases outside the gene matches. The germline V gene has CDR1 DFQATT and CDR2 SNEGSKA (reference sequence). In DNA, the CDR3 is TGCAGTGCAAACTTCAGGGGGCCAAGTTTTGAGCAGTACTTC. It translates to CSANFRGPSFEQYF.

This clonotype was picked up a small number of times. The chain has TRBV24-1 and TRBJ2-2; D remains ambiguous. The germline V and J ends were trimmed by 5 bases and 0 bases, with 6 bases remaining between them. The CDR3 is made up of 14 amino acids. The V gene's germline CDR1 is KGHDR and CDR2 SFDVKD. CDR3 residues: CATSGQANTGELFF. The DNA of the CDR3 is TGTGCCACCAGTGGTCAGGCGAACACCGGGGAGCTGTTTTTT.

A few counts support this clonotype. The CDR3 nucleotides are TGTGCCAGCAGTTACGGGGGGGGATTGCCAGATACGCAGTATTTT. Translated, it gives CASSYGGGLPDTQYF. The chain carries TRBV6-5 and TRBJ2-3, with TRBD2 identical over 7 bases. This CDR3 is 15 amino acids long. CDR1 is MNHEY and CDR2 is SVGAGI in the germline V gene. Trimming at V came to 2 bases and at J to 4 bases, leaving 6 bases not matched to a gene.

This clonotype was detected a few times. The rearrangement links TRBV7-9 to TRBJ1-1; D ambiguous. CDR1 is SEHNR and CDR2 is FQNEAQ in the germline V gene (reference sequence). V was pared by 8 bases and J by 8 bases, with 6 bases between. CDR3 length: 9 residues. DNA for the CDR3: TGTGCCAGCGGCGGAGAAGCTTTCTTT. Translated: CASGGEAFF.

This clonotype has only a few counts. This chain links TRBV10-3 with TRBJ1-3, with TRBD1 as a possible D gene (5 bases). The V end lost 11 bases, the J end lost 4 bases, and 18 bases lay between the germline ends. Germline lookup yields CDR1 ENHRY and CDR2 SYGVKD. The CDR3 loop spans 14 amino acids. This chain's CDR3 is CASAGRPPGNTIYF. DNA of the CDR3: TGTGCCTCCGCAGGGAGACCTCCCGGAAACACCATATATTTT.

This clonotype was observed a few times. The chain carries TRBV5-4 and TRBJ2-1; TRBD2 agrees at 8 bases. Germline V gives CDR1 SGHNT, CDR2 YYREEE (reference sequence). Unmatched junction bases numbered 4, after V lost 3 bases and J lost 5 bases. CDR3 length: 14 residues. The CDR3 DNA reads TGTGCCAGCAGCTCCCGGGGGGGCCACAATGAGCAGTTCTTC. Amino acids: CASSSRGGHNEQFF.

V and J are TRBV24-1 and TRBJ2-2; D might be TRBD1 (5 bases). V shed 3 bases and J shed 1 base, with 14 bases lying between them. The length of the CDR3 is 17 residues. Germline CDR1 and CDR2: KGHDR and SFDVKD. The CDR3 region is CATSDPRQGQNTGELFF. The DNA for the CDR3 is TGTGCCACCAGTGATCCCAGGCAGGGCCAGAACACCGGGGAGCTGTTTTTT.

This clonotype is deemed medium-sized. The chain is built from TRBV13 and TRBJ2-5, with 9 bases that match TRBD1. The ends lost 5 bases at V and 2 bases at J; junction bases unmatched: 6. There are 15 residues in the CDR3. The germline gives CDR1 PRHDT, CDR2 FYEKMQ (reference sequence). The CDR3 DNA reads as TGTGCCAGCAGCAGCGACAGGGGGAGACAAGAGACCCAGTACTTC. Translating gives CASSSDRGRQETQYF.

The V call is TRBV6-1, the J call TRBJ2-5, with 9 nucleotides matching TRBD1. Looked up from germline, CDR1 is MNHNS and CDR2 is SASEGT. Trimming took 4 bases from V and 5 from J; bases not matched to a gene: 8. The CDR3 is made up of 15 amino acids. DNA of the CDR3: TGTGCCAGCAGTGCTGGGACAGGGAATTTCGAGACCCAGTACTTC. This gives the protein CASSAGTGNFETQYF.

This sequence joins TRBV18 and TRBJ2-3, with 9 bases fitting TRBD2. The CDR3 is made up of 16 amino acids. V lost 6 bases, J lost 3 bases, and 10 bases stayed unmatched. Germline loops: CDR1 KGHSH, CDR2 LQKENI. The CDR3 DNA follows: TGTGCCAGCTCCCCTTTTGGCGGGGGGGATACAGATACGCAGTATTTT. Its protein product is CASSPFGGGDTDTQYF. Variable domain in full (rest from reference TRBV18 and TRBJ2-3): NAGVMQNPRHLVRRRGQEARLRCSPMKGHSHVYWYRQLPEEGLKFMVYLQKENIIDESGMPKERFSAEFPKEGPSILRIQQVVRGDSAAYFCASSPFGGGDTDTQYFGPGTRLTVL.

The chain employs TRBV4-3 and TRBJ2-5; D remains unclear. This CDR3 is built from 12 residues. Germline V gives CDR1 LGHNA, CDR2 YSLEER. V was cut by 0 bases and J by 6 bases, with 5 bases left in between. In DNA form, the CDR3 reads TGCGCCAGCAGCCAAGAAGCTAAGACCCAGTACTTC. This encodes CASSQEAKTQYF.

The chain links TRBV27 to TRBJ1-1, with 7 bases aligning to TRBD1. From germline, CDR1 is MNHEY and CDR2 SMNVEV (reference sequence). This CDR3 has 15 amino acids. J lost 1 base, V lost 4 bases, and 6 bases had no gene match. CDR3 coding DNA: TGTGCCAGCAGTTCACGGGGACAGCCGAACACTGAAGCTTTCTTT. Protein product: CASSSRGQPNTEAFF.